These 6 T cell receptor beta chains share one sample of origin, sequenced in a study of regulatory T cells in long-lasting Graves disease. Through Arm-PCR of CDR3 regions and iRepertoire HTBI primers, TCR beta libraries were built. TCRdb re-called the multiplex PCR reads with MiXCR, one entry per CDR3 protein. The sample lists more than 400,000 distinct CDR3 sequences, 15% to 20% occurring once. The time point was: newly diagnosed GD, antithyroid drugs for less than 3 months. PBMC RNA was the source of the TCR library. The data also belong to a second study, concerning T cells in Graves' hyperthyroidism and ophthalmopathy.

The sequences come from peripheral blood mononuclear cells (PBMCs), collected at new diagnosis, from a patient treated with antithyroid drugs. These receptors were obtained from a woman under 40 with Graves disease.

This clonotype was seen at least ten times. The chain has TRBV6-1 and TRBJ1-1; 8 nucleotides agree with TRBD1. The CDR3 length is 15 residues. CDR1 and CDR2 (germline): MNHNS, SASEGT. The junction had 11 bases not matched to a gene; V was cut back by 6 bases and J by 5 bases. Written as DNA, the CDR3 is TGTGCCAGCAGACGACGGACAGGGCAGTGGACTGAAGCTTTCTTT. Translating it yields CASRRRTGQWTEAFF.

The chain is built from TRBV7-2 and TRBJ1-5; 10 bases map to TRBD1. The CDR3 contains 16 residues. The germline CDR1 and CDR2 sequences are SGHTA and FQGNSA. The trim removed 5 bases at V and 7 bases at J, leaving 11 bases unmatched. The CDR3 coding sequence is TGTGCCAGCAGCCCGTGGGGGACAGGGGTGGGACAGCCCCAGCATTTT. It encodes CASSPWGTGVGQPQHF.

This clonotype was picked up many times. The rearrangement uses TRBV27 and TRBJ2-7; unclear D gene. Germline CDR1 is MNHEY and CDR2 is SMNVEV (reference sequence). Trimming took off 6 bases at V and 1 base at J, with 10 bases between the two ends. This CDR3 has 13 amino acids. The CDR3 is CASRLTQSYEQYF. The CDR3 nucleotides are TGTGCCAGCAGATTGACTCAGTCCTACGAGCAGTACTTC.

This clonotype came up a few times. The rearrangement joins TRBV20-1 to TRBJ2-5; 13 bases map to TRBD2. The J segment lost 2 bases and the V segment lost 6 bases, leaving 15 bases of the junction unmatched. The CDR3 is 18 amino acids. The germline gives CDR1 DFQATT, CDR2 SNEGSKA (reference sequence). The CDR3 DNA reads as TGCAGTGCCGCTAAACCGGGACTAGCGGGATTTCCACAAGAGACCCAGTACTTC. It codes for CSAAKPGLAGFPQETQYF.

The CDR3 nucleotides read TGCAGCGTTGTTGGACAGGGCGATGGCTACACCTTC. It specifies CSVVGQGDGYTF. The rearrangement links TRBV29-1 to TRBJ1-2; 8 bases are a match to TRBD1. After removal of 4 bases from V and 6 bases from J, the junction contained 4 bases not matched to a gene. Looked up from germline, CDR1 is SQVTM and CDR2 is ANQGSEA. The CDR3 is made up of 12 amino acids.

This clonotype was detected ten times or more. The CDR3 loop is CASSLGPMAGEQYF. In DNA, the CDR3 is TGTGCCAGCAGCTTAGGCCCGATGGCGGGAGAGCAGTACTTC. The chain combines TRBV7-8 with TRBJ2-7; D may be TRBD2 (6 bases). CDR1 is SGHVS, CDR2 FQNEAQ, per germline. The germline V and J ends were trimmed by 1 base and 7 bases, with 14 bases remaining between them. The CDR3 loop spans 14 amino acids.